Following are 20 T cell receptor beta chains from one sample sequenced in a study of blood T cells in healthy people across ages. Together with a sample-barcoded 5' primer, a J-beta primer mix was included in a second PCR lasting about 7 to 11 cycles. MiXCR was run by TCRdb on the 5' RACE reads, yielding one entry per CDR3 protein. In the table there are some 1.8 million distinct CDR3 sequences, about two fifths of which are singletons. Material for sequencing was blood. The receptors shown here come from a human donor in good health.

The chain joins TRBV2 to TRBJ2-5; the D gene is possibly TRBD2 (5 bases). The ends were cut back, 1 base at V and 0 bases at J, with 6 bases in the middle. This CDR3 contains 14 residues. Germline CDR1 reads SNHLY; CDR2 reads FYNNEI. CDR3: CASSEGEYQETQYF. The DNA of the CDR3 is TGTGCCAGCAGTGAAGGGGAGTACCAAGAGACCCAGTACTTC.

The table lists this clonotype with a few counts. V usage is TRBV29-1 and J usage is TRBJ2-6; D ambiguous. CDR3 length: 15 amino acids. Germline lookup yields CDR1 SQVTM and CDR2 ANQGSEA. Trimming left V 4 bases short and J 2 bases short, with 12 bases between. The CDR3 reads CSVVLPLPGANVLTF. As DNA, the CDR3 is TGCAGCGTTGTCCTTCCCCTGCCTGGGGCCAACGTCCTGACTTTC. The whole variable domain, remainder taken from reference TRBV29-1 and TRBJ2-6, is SAVISQKPSRDICQRGTSLTIQCQVDSQVTMMFWYRQQPGQSLTLIATANQGSEATYESGFVIDKFPISRPNLTFSTLTVSNMSPEDSSIYLCSVVLPLPGANVLTFGAGSRLTVL.

This clonotype was detected only a few times. J is TRBJ2-7 and V is TRBV5-8, with TRBD2 identical over 9 bases. Germline V CDR1 and CDR2: SGHTS, YDEGEE. This CDR3 region has 16 residues. V lost 3 bases, J lost 1 base, and 8 bases stayed unmatched. This CDR3 reads CASSSNGLAWSYEQYF. In nucleotides, the CDR3 is TGTGCCAGCAGCTCCAACGGACTAGCGTGGTCCTACGAGCAGTACTTC.

The chain has TRBV7-2 and TRBJ1-1, with D unresolved. Between the trimmed V and J ends, which lost 4 bases and 5 bases, there was a span of 11 bases. Germline V gives CDR1 SGHTA, CDR2 FQGNSA. There are 13 residues in the CDR3. This CDR3 reads CASSSQLGTEAFF. For the CDR3, the DNA is TGTGCCAGCAGCTCTCAGTTGGGAACTGAAGCTTTCTTT.

The chain combines TRBV5-5 with TRBJ2-5; D remains unclear. Germline V gene lookup returns CDR1 SGHKS and CDR2 YYEKEE (reference sequence). This CDR3 comprises 17 residues. The V and J ends lost 0 bases and 3 bases respectively, with 18 bases between them. CDR3 nucleotide sequence: TGTGCCAGCAGCTTGGCCGGGTTCCGACAACCGAAAGAGACCCAGTACTTC. It yields the protein CASSLAGFRQPKETQYF.

This sequence joins TRBV12-3 or TRBV12-4 and TRBJ1-2; D may be TRBD1 (6 bases). The CDR3 loop spans 16 amino acids. The V end was cut by 3 bases, the J end by 6 bases, with 20 bases between. The CDR3 loop reads CASSFGGRLGADGYTF. CDR3 DNA: TGTGCCAGCAGTTTTGGGGGGCGGTTAGGCGCGGATGGCTACACCTTC.

As for this clonotype: This could be a read error, since a much larger clone is one nucleotide away. This rearrangement joins TRBV4-1 to TRBJ2-5; D possibly corresponds to TRBD1 (6 bases). Near its end, the DNA agrees better with TRBJ2-7, so the J call may be wrong. This CDR3 is 15 amino acids long. Germline-derived CDR1 and CDR2 are MGHRA and YSYEKL. The CDR3 loop reads CAGSQDLNRVYEQYF. For the CDR3, the DNA is TGCGCCGGCAGCCAAGATCTGAACAGGGTCTACGAGCAGTACTTC.

The chain employs TRBV12-3 or TRBV12-4 and TRBJ1-1; D ambiguous. This CDR3 region has 14 residues. Trimming removed 4 bases from V and 0 bases from J, with 9 bases in between. CDR3 sequence: CASSWEALNTEAFF. As DNA, the CDR3 is TGTGCCAGCAGTTGGGAGGCTTTGAACACTGAAGCTTTCTTT.

This clonotype was seen a few times. The chain couples TRBV29-1 to TRBJ1-2, with D perhaps TRBD1 (5 bases). Per the germline V gene, CDR1 is SQVTM and CDR2 is ANQGSEA. Trimming took 0 bases from V and 6 from J, leaving 8 bases between them. This CDR3 has 12 amino acids. This CDR3 reads CSVEDRVDGYTF. The CDR3 DNA follows: TGCAGCGTTGAAGACAGGGTAGATGGCTACACCTTC.

V gene TRBV4-3 combines with J gene TRBJ2-7, with TRBD1 identical over 7 bases. In germline, CDR1 is LGHNA, CDR2 YSLEER. The J segment lost 3 bases and the V segment lost 1 base, leaving 15 bases of the junction unmatched. There are 18 residues in the CDR3. CDR3 residues: CASSQVLRGRLRDYEQYF. In nucleotides, the CDR3 is TGCGCCAGCAGCCAAGTTCTGAGGGGGCGATTAAGGGACTACGAGCAGTACTTC.

This clonotype occurred a few times. The junction does not match germline at one end; this may be a read error. The V and J genes are TRBV9 and TRBJ1-1; possible D gene TRBD1, 5 bases. The CDR3 covers 15 residues. CDR1 and CDR2 from the germline V gene are SGDLS and YYNGEE. The CDR3 is CASSVGGRANTESFF. CDR3 DNA: TGTGCCAGCAGCGTAGGGGGCAGGGCGAACACTGAATCTTTCTTT.

The chain couples TRBV4-3 to TRBJ2-1, with 11 bases fitting TRBD2. From germline, CDR1 is LGHNA and CDR2 YSLEER. CDR3 length: 17 residues. J gave up 9 bases and V 0 bases, and 10 bases lay outside the gene matches. CDR3 residues: CASSQDLRASGGFEQFF. DNA of the CDR3: TGCGCCAGCAGCCAAGATTTGAGGGCTAGCGGGGGGTTTGAGCAGTTCTTC.

This clonotype was seen more than once but under ten times. This sequence joins TRBV3-1 and TRBJ2-7, with TRBD1 identical over 7 bases. This CDR3 spans 15 amino acids. V dropped 5 bases and J dropped 0; count of bases not matched to a gene: 7. CDR1 is LGHDT, CDR2 YNNKEL, per germline (reference sequence). The CDR3 region has the DNA TGTGCCAGCAGCACATGGGACAGATACTCCTACGAGCAGTACTTC. Translating it yields CASSTWDRYSYEQYF.

This chain uses TRBV25-1 with TRBJ2-1, with TRBD2 matching 7 bases. Germline V CDR1 and CDR2: MGHDK, SYGVNS. V lost 2 bases to trimming and J lost 4 bases; unmatched junction nucleotides: 5. This CDR3 spans 15 amino acids. CDR3 loop: CASSEASGAYNEQFF. In DNA form, the CDR3 reads TGTGCCAGCAGTGAAGCCAGCGGGGCATACAATGAGCAGTTCTTC.

V and J are TRBV7-2 and TRBJ2-6; either TRBD1 or TRBD2 may fit D (5 bases each). The CDR3 is 15 amino acids. With 5 bases removed from V and 1 base from J, the gap between germline ends came to 9 bases. From germline, CDR1 is SGHTA and CDR2 FQGNSA. CDR3 coding DNA: TGTGCCAGCAGCATGGGACGGTCTGGGGCCAACGTCCTGACTTTC. Translating gives CASSMGRSGANVLTF. The whole variable domain, remainder taken from reference TRBV7-2 and TRBJ2-6, is GAGVSQSPSNKVTEKGKDVELRCDPISGHTALYWYRQSLGQGLEFLIYFQGNSAPDKSGLPSDRFSAERTGGSVSTLTIQRTQQEDSAVYLCASSMGRSGANVLTFGAGSRLTVL.

This clonotype was detected only a few times. The chain combines TRBV28 with TRBJ2-7; 8 bases are shared with TRBD1. The CDR3 consists of 17 residues. Germline V gene sequence: CDR1 MDHEN, CDR2 SYDVKM. V gave up 6 bases and J gave up 1 base; unmatched junction bases: 14. CDR3 sequence (DNA): TGTGCCAGCAGGCTTAGCCTCGGGACAGGAAAATCCTACGAGCAGTACTTC. This translates into CASRLSLGTGKSYEQYF. Together with reference TRBV28 and TRBJ2-7, the CDR3 gives the full variable domain: DVKVTQSSRYLVKRTGEKVFLECVQDMDHENMFWYRQDPGLGLRLIYFSYDVKMKEKGDIPEGYSVSREKKERFSLILESASTNQTSMYLCASRLSLGTGKSYEQYFGPGTRLTVT.

The chain recombines TRBV2 with TRBJ1-2, with 10 bases lining up with TRBD1. The junction had 5 bases not matched to a gene; V was cut back by 7 bases and J by 6 bases. The germline V gene has CDR1 SNHLY and CDR2 FYNNEI. This CDR3 contains 13 residues. CDR3 nucleotides: TGTGCCAGCATCCAAGACAGGGGGCATGGCTACACCTTC. Its protein is CASIQDRGHGYTF.

This clonotype was detected a few times. The chain carries TRBV7-9 and TRBJ1-2, with 7 bases identical to TRBD1. The CDR3 covers 19 residues. Germline V lookup: CDR1 SEHNR, CDR2 FQNEAQ (reference sequence). With 4 bases clipped from V and 0 bases from J, the junction kept 17 bases outside the gene matches. CDR3 amino acids: CASSWTPGTARFTNYGYTF. In nucleotides, the CDR3 is TGTGCCAGCAGCTGGACCCCGGGGACAGCGAGATTTACTAACTATGGCTACACCTTC.

The rearrangement uses TRBV27 and TRBJ2-5; maybe TRBD2 (6 bases). Per the germline V gene, CDR1 is MNHEY and CDR2 is SMNVEV (reference sequence). Trimming removed 5 bases at V and 11 bases at J, with 18 bases between. The CDR3 contains 13 residues. In nucleotides, the CDR3 is TGTGCCAGCAGTCCCGCGGGGCAATTTGAGCAGTACTTC. It specifies CASSPAGQFEQYF.

This clonotype was seen a handful of times. The J gene is TRBJ1-4, the V gene TRBV5-5, with a tentative D call TRBD1 (6 bases). The CDR3 loop spans 15 amino acids. The ends were cut back, 1 base at V and 6 bases at J, with 13 bases in the middle. The germline CDR1 and CDR2 sequences are SGHKS and YYEKEE (reference sequence). CDR3 nucleotides: TGTGCCAGCAGCTTGATTAGACAGGCTGATGAAAAACTGTTTTTT. Encoded protein: CASSLIRQADEKLFF.